A single TCR beta chain is shown here with its context. The CDR3 has 14 residues. V lost 5 bases, J lost 3 bases, and 6 bases stayed unmatched. The V gene's germline CDR1 is SEHNR and CDR2 FQNEAQ (reference sequence). The authors' processing: Reference gene primer amplification in the assay estimated nucleated cell counts. Some clones are missing from TCRdb's copy, which holds only in-frame ones; the method was immunoSEQ multiplex PCR. The D gene and trimming were derived from the DNA, and the V and J assignments and clone size from that table. The table shows approximately 200,000 clones, with about 90% occurring only once. The data derive from a study of blood T cell repertoires in COVID-19. Study overall: PBMCs, B-cell-depleted T cells, or T cells provided the cDNA or gDNA that made up the material.

The sequence derives from a woman aged 25 to 39 who had recovered from COVID-19. Sequencing used PBMCs or T cells enriched from blood (not recorded which). This chain connects TRBV7-9 to TRBJ1-1; 7 bases line up with TRBD1. The DNA of the CDR3 is TGTGCCAGCAGCGACAGGGCGTGGGACACTGAAGCTTTCTTT. Protein product: CASSDRAWDTEAFF.